This T cell receptor (beta chain) is from a study of Graves' ophthalmopathy and Graves' hyperthyroidism. V was trimmed by 5 bases and J by 15 bases, leaving 20 bases between them. This CDR3 is 14 amino acids long. Germline-derived CDR1 and CDR2 are MGHRA and YSYEKL. The table lists this clonotype with a few counts. Researchers took RNA transcripts and amplified TCR beta CDR3 regions from them. First-round RT-PCR relied on HTBI primers, and a second-round multiplex PCR came next. One entry per CDR3 protein results from TCRdb running MiXCR on the multiplex PCR reads. The sample comprises just over 400,000 distinct CDR3 sequences, 21% of which are singletons, and 2.5% to 3.5% rests with the top ten.

The source is a woman aged 18-29 years with stable Graves' hyperthyroidism. The sequencing input was peripheral blood. The gene calls are TRBV4-1 and TRBJ1-6; D might be TRBD1 (6 bases). The CDR3 bases are TGCGCCAGCAGCAAGGGCAGGGGCCGGTTGAACCTCCACTTT. Translating it yields CASSKGRGRLNLHF.